This T cell receptor (beta chain) comes out of a study of neoadjuvant anti-PD-1 for oral cavity cancer. V lost 3 bases to trimming and J lost 2 bases, with 10 bases between them. The CDR3 runs to 14 residues. Germline V gene lookup returns CDR1 SGHRS and CDR2 YFSETQ. Data came from immunoSEQ multiplex PCR; TCRdb stores just in-frame clones and leaves some out. The sample consists of about 16,000 clones, roughly 69% of them appearing once. V gene TRBV5-1 combines with J gene TRBJ2-3, with D possibly matching TRBD1 (5 bases). The receptor was isolated from a person aged 40 to 85 with oral cavity squamous cell carcinoma. The material sequenced was PBMCs, taken before nivolumab (anti-PD-1) treatment. DNA of the CDR3: TGCGCCAGCAGCTCCGGACAAAACACAGATACGCAGTATTTT. It is translated as CASSSGQNTDTQYF.